These T cell receptor beta chains were read from a single sample in a study of molecular identifiers for immune sequencing clone quantification. A single record per CDR3 protein comes from TCRdb applying MiXCR to the PCR reads. The sample carries hundreds of thousands of distinct CDR3 sequences, about 25% recorded once. The sample comprised naive CD8+ T cells from blood, with Jurkat cell RNA spiked in. These TCRs come from a human donor in good health. Some libraries in this study had Jurkat cell RNA spiked in. The CDR3 runs from the conserved cysteine through the conserved F or W. A D gene is named only where the DNA matches it firmly. Clone size is not always given. Where it is, it says once, few, many or a class for expanded clones.

J gene: TRBJ2-3; D gene: TRBD1; clone size: many; V gene: TRBV5-1; CDR3 protein: CASSFPLTGLLDTQYF; CDR3 DNA: TGCGCCAGCAGCTTTCCTTTGACAGGGCTGTTGGATACGCAGTATTTT
J gene: TRBJ2-7; D gene: TRBD2; clone size: many; V gene: TRBV25-1; CDR3 protein: CASSEASGNYEQYF; CDR3 DNA: TGTGCCAGCAGTGAAGCTAGCGGGAACTACGAGCAGTACTTC
J gene: TRBJ1-5; D gene: TRBD1; clone size: many; V gene: TRBV27; CDR3 protein: CASSFLGQANQPQHF; CDR3 DNA: TGTGCCAGCAGTTTCCTGGGACAGGCTAATCAGCCCCAGCATTTT
J gene: TRBJ2-2; D gene: TRBD2; clone size: NA; V gene: TRBV11-3; CDR3 protein: CASREREKVGELFF; CDR3 DNA: TGTGCCAGCCGTGAGCGGGAGAAGGTCGGGGAGCTGTTTTTT
J gene: TRBJ2-1; D gene: NA; clone size: few; V gene: TRBV6-5; CDR3 protein: CASSYGAGSSYNEQFF; CDR3 DNA: TGTGCCAGCAGTTATGGTGCGGGGTCGAGCTACAATGAGCAGTTCTTC
J gene: TRBJ2-3; D gene: NA; clone size: many; V gene: TRBV6-6; CDR3 protein: CASSYSNLMVTSTDTQYF; CDR3 DNA: TGTGCCAGCAGTTACTCGAATCTCATGGTAACTAGCACAGATACGCAGTATTTT
J gene: TRBJ2-6; D gene: TRBD1; clone size: few; V gene: TRBV13; CDR3 protein: CASSLGQGAAGANVLTF; CDR3 DNA: TGTGCCAGCAGCTTAGGGCAGGGGGCTGCTGGGGCCAACGTCCTGACTTTC
J gene: TRBJ2-7; D gene: NA; clone size: NA; V gene: TRBV4-1; CDR3 protein: CASSQSTTQGEQYF; CDR3 DNA: TGCGCCAGCAGCCAAAGCACCACCCAAGGCGAGCAGTACTTC
J gene: TRBJ1-5; D gene: NA; clone size: once; V gene: TRBV27; CDR3 protein: CARSFGGAYPPPHF; CDR3 DNA: TGTGCCCGCAGTTTCGGGGGCGCCTATCCGCCCCCGCATTTT
J gene: TRBJ1-5; D gene: NA; clone size: many; V gene: TRBV2; CDR3 protein: CASSEEWTGSNQPQHF; CDR3 DNA: TGTGCCAGCAGTGAAGAATGGACTGGTAGCAATCAGCCCCAGCATTTT
J gene: TRBJ2-5; D gene: NA; clone size: many; V gene: TRBV6-5; CDR3 protein: CASSYTDSLETQYF; CDR3 DNA: TGTGCCAGCAGTTACACTGATTCATTGGAGACCCAGTACTTC
J gene: TRBJ2-5; D gene: NA; clone size: many; V gene: TRBV28; CDR3 protein: CASSLLPVQETQYF; CDR3 DNA: TGTGCCAGCAGTTTATTGCCCGTACAAGAGACCCAGTACTTC
J gene: TRBJ2-5; D gene: TRBD2; clone size: NA; V gene: TRBV2; CDR3 protein: CASSEGTSRETQYF; CDR3 DNA: TGTGCCAGCAGTGAGGGGACTAGTAGGGAGACCCAGTACTTC
J gene: TRBJ2-7; D gene: NA; clone size: few; V gene: TRBV19; CDR3 protein: CASSINRWAYEQYF; CDR3 DNA: TGTGCCAGTAGTATCAACAGGTGGGCCTACGAGCAGTACTTC
J gene: TRBJ2-4; D gene: NA; clone size: many; V gene: TRBV25-1; CDR3 protein: CASSGLQIGDIQYF; CDR3 DNA: TGTGCCAGCAGTGGCTTACAAATAGGAGACATTCAGTACTTC
J gene: TRBJ2-7; D gene: TRBD2; clone size: NA; V gene: TRBV7-2; CDR3 protein: CASSPGQRGGPYEQYF; CDR3 DNA: TGTGCCAGCAGCCCTGGGCAGCGGGGGGGACCCTACGAGCAGTACTTC
J gene: TRBJ2-3; D gene: NA; clone size: many; V gene: TRBV9; CDR3 protein: CASSQRTGTDTQYF; CDR3 DNA: TGTGCCAGCAGCCAAAGGACGGGCACAGATACGCAGTATTTT
J gene: TRBJ1-1; D gene: NA; clone size: NA; V gene: TRBV13; CDR3 protein: CASSLTGHIENTEAFF; CDR3 DNA: TGTGCCAGCAGCTTAACGGGACACATAGAGAACACTGAAGCTTTCTTT
J gene: TRBJ2-3; D gene: TRBD1; clone size: NA; V gene: TRBV19; CDR3 protein: CASRLDRKASTDTQYF; CDR3 DNA: TGTGCCAGTAGACTGGACAGGAAAGCTAGCACAGATACGCAGTATTTT
J gene: TRBJ1-1; D gene: TRBD1; clone size: NA; V gene: TRBV9; CDR3 protein: CASSVAGGTGPNTEAFF; CDR3 DNA: TGTGCCAGCAGCGTAGCAGGTGGGACAGGTCCGAACACTGAAGCTTTCTTT
J gene: TRBJ2-7; D gene: NA; clone size: few; V gene: TRBV7-9; CDR3 protein: CASSVLAETTYEQYF; CDR3 DNA: TGTGCCAGCAGCGTCTTAGCGGAAACAACCTACGAGCAGTACTTC
J gene: TRBJ2-1; D gene: NA; clone size: few; V gene: TRBV10-3; CDR3 protein: CAISEGPSRVYNEQFF; CDR3 DNA: TGTGCCATCAGTGAAGGGCCTAGCCGGGTCTACAATGAGCAGTTCTTC
J gene: TRBJ2-7; D gene: NA; clone size: many; V gene: TRBV30; CDR3 protein: CAWSVAGSSYEQYF; CDR3 DNA: TGTGCCTGGAGTGTGGCAGGAAGCTCCTACGAGCAGTACTTC
J gene: TRBJ2-7; D gene: NA; clone size: many; V gene: TRBV29-1; CDR3 protein: CSVSLGINEQYF; CDR3 DNA: TGCAGCGTTAGTCTGGGGATAAACGAGCAGTACTTC
J gene: TRBJ1-2; D gene: NA; clone size: many; V gene: TRBV4-1; CDR3 protein: CASSQVAGNYGYTF; CDR3 DNA: TGCGCCAGCAGCCAAGTTGCAGGGAACTATGGCTACACCTTC
J gene: TRBJ2-3; D gene: NA; clone size: NA; V gene: TRBV27; CDR3 protein: CASGKTPVVAGVTDTQYF; CDR3 DNA: TGTGCCAGCGGCAAAACCCCGGTCGTGGCAGGGGTAACAGATACGCAGTATTTT
J gene: TRBJ2-3; D gene: NA; clone size: many; V gene: TRBV7-6; CDR3 protein: CASSLDELRDSTDTQYF; CDR3 DNA: TGTGCCAGCAGCTTAGACGAGCTCCGGGACAGCACAGATACGCAGTATTTT
J gene: TRBJ1-1; D gene: NA; clone size: many; V gene: TRBV4-3; CDR3 protein: CASSPTRQGGTEAFF; CDR3 DNA: TGCGCCAGCAGCCCAACAAGGCAAGGGGGCACTGAAGCTTTCTTT
J gene: TRBJ2-7; D gene: NA; clone size: NA; V gene: TRBV25-1; CDR3 protein: CASSDLGRSYEQYF; CDR3 DNA: TGTGCCAGCAGTGATTTGGGGCGTTCCTACGAGCAGTACTTC
J gene: TRBJ2-1; D gene: TRBD1; clone size: NA; V gene: TRBV12-3/TRBV12-4; CDR3 protein: CASRNGTADNEQFF; CDR3 DNA: TGTGCCAGCAGAAACGGGACAGCGGATAATGAGCAGTTCTTC
J gene: TRBJ2-2; D gene: NA; clone size: few; V gene: TRBV7-2; CDR3 protein: CASRPREWDYTGELFF; CDR3 DNA: TGTGCCAGCAGGCCGAGGGAATGGGATTACACCGGGGAGCTGTTTTTT
J gene: TRBJ2-5; D gene: TRBD1; clone size: NA; V gene: TRBV7-9; CDR3 protein: CASSTRTGGQETQYF; CDR3 DNA: TGTGCCAGCAGCACGAGGACAGGGGGGCAAGAGACCCAGTACTTC
J gene: TRBJ2-3; D gene: TRBD2; clone size: many; V gene: TRBV7-9; CDR3 protein: CASSPVGLAPSTDTQYF; CDR3 DNA: TGTGCCAGCAGCCCCGTTGGACTAGCCCCTAGCACAGATACGCAGTATTTT
J gene: TRBJ1-4; D gene: NA; clone size: few; V gene: TRBV7-9; CDR3 protein: CASSLGVSEEIF; CDR3 DNA: TGTGCCAGCAGCCTCGGAGTTTCTGAGGAGATTTTT
J gene: TRBJ2-5; D gene: TRBD1; clone size: few; V gene: TRBV7-6; CDR3 protein: CASRNDRAPQETQYF; CDR3 DNA: TGTGCCAGCAGAAATGACAGGGCCCCGCAAGAGACCCAGTACTTC
J gene: TRBJ2-7; D gene: NA; clone size: many; V gene: TRBV28; CDR3 protein: CASSPRVYEQYF; CDR3 DNA: TGTGCCAGCAGTCCTAGGGTCTACGAGCAGTACTTC
J gene: TRBJ2-7; D gene: TRBD2; clone size: many; V gene: TRBV9; CDR3 protein: CASSVDPGDYYEQYF; CDR3 DNA: TGTGCCAGCAGCGTCGACCCCGGGGACTACTACGAGCAGTACTTC
J gene: TRBJ2-1; D gene: NA; clone size: many; V gene: TRBV25-1; CDR3 protein: CASSEFGGASNEQFF; CDR3 DNA: TGTGCCAGCAGTGAATTTGGGGGGGCCTCGAATGAGCAGTTCTTC
J gene: TRBJ2-3; D gene: NA; clone size: many; V gene: TRBV10-3; CDR3 protein: CATNSLGADTQYF; CDR3 DNA: TGTGCCACCAACAGCTTGGGGGCAGATACGCAGTATTTT
J gene: TRBJ1-4; D gene: TRBD1; clone size: few; V gene: TRBV6-6; CDR3 protein: CASRLTGGPNEKLFF; CDR3 DNA: TGTGCCAGCAGATTAACAGGGGGCCCTAATGAAAAACTGTTTTTT
J gene: TRBJ2-7; D gene: TRBD1; clone size: many; V gene: TRBV4-3; CDR3 protein: CASSQAGTGYYEQYF; CDR3 DNA: TGCGCCAGCAGCCAAGCCGGGACAGGGTACTACGAGCAGTACTTC
J gene: TRBJ2-7; D gene: TRBD1; clone size: few; V gene: TRBV18; CDR3 protein: CASSPTGTGPHEQYF; CDR3 DNA: TGTGCCAGCTCACCAACCGGGACAGGGCCCCACGAGCAGTACTTC
J gene: TRBJ1-4; D gene: NA; clone size: many; V gene: TRBV28; CDR3 protein: CASSLRIESNEKLFF; CDR3 DNA: TGTGCCAGCAGTCTGAGGATAGAGAGTAATGAAAAACTGTTTTTT
J gene: TRBJ2-5; D gene: TRBD1; clone size: many; V gene: TRBV7-9; CDR3 protein: CASSSGQPPYQETQYF; CDR3 DNA: TGTGCCAGCAGCTCGGGACAGCCTCCTTACCAAGAGACCCAGTACTTC
J gene: TRBJ2-6; D gene: NA; clone size: NA; V gene: TRBV4-3; CDR3 protein: CARSQDPSGANVLPF; CDR3 DNA: TGCGCCCGCAGCCAAGACCCGTCTGGGGCCAACGTCCTGCCTTTC
J gene: TRBJ2-5; D gene: TRBD2; clone size: NA; V gene: TRBV28; CDR3 protein: CASSASSGTGLAGGPSETQYF; CDR3 DNA: TGTGCCAGCAGCGCCTCCTCCGGGACAGGGCTAGCGGGAGGGCCCTCGGAGACCCAGTACTTC
J gene: TRBJ2-7; D gene: NA; clone size: few; V gene: TRBV20-1; CDR3 protein: CSASGDETYEQYF; CDR3 DNA: TGCAGTGCTAGTGGGGACGAGACCTACGAGCAGTACTTC
J gene: TRBJ1-1; D gene: TRBD1; clone size: NA; V gene: TRBV6-2/TRBV6-3; CDR3 protein: CASSYYRGGSRGTEAFF; CDR3 DNA: TGTGCCAGCAGTTATTACCGCGGAGGGAGCAGGGGGACTGAAGCTTTCTTT
J gene: TRBJ2-3; D gene: NA; clone size: NA; V gene: TRBV9; CDR3 protein: CASSVEGRGAGTDTQYF; CDR3 DNA: TGTGCCAGCAGCGTAGAGGGAAGAGGGGCTGGCACAGATACGCAGTATTTT
J gene: TRBJ1-1; D gene: NA; clone size: many; V gene: TRBV13; CDR3 protein: CASSNLSNLEAFF; CDR3 DNA: TGTGCCAGCAGCAACCTATCCAACCTTGAAGCTTTCTTT
J gene: TRBJ2-1; D gene: TRBD2; clone size: few; V gene: TRBV27; CDR3 protein: CASSLKAGVINEQFF; CDR3 DNA: TGTGCCAGCAGTTTAAAAGCGGGGGTTATCAATGAGCAGTTCTTC
J gene: TRBJ2-7; D gene: NA; clone size: many; V gene: TRBV5-1; CDR3 protein: CASSWMGGSEQYF; CDR3 DNA: TGCGCCAGCAGCTGGATGGGGGGAAGCGAGCAGTACTTC
J gene: TRBJ2-1; D gene: NA; clone size: few; V gene: TRBV21-1; CDR3 protein: CASSTPGEINEQFF; CDR3 DNA: TGTGCCAGCAGCACGCCCGGGGAAATAAATGAGCAGTTCTTC
J gene: TRBJ2-2; D gene: NA; clone size: many; V gene: TRBV7-6; CDR3 protein: CASSPRPSTGELFF; CDR3 DNA: TGTGCCAGCAGCCCACGGCCCAGTACCGGGGAGCTGTTTTTT
J gene: TRBJ2-3; D gene: NA; clone size: few; V gene: TRBV28; CDR3 protein: CASSPRVLGTDTQYF; CDR3 DNA: TGTGCCAGCAGCCCCCGGGTACTAGGCACAGATACGCAGTATTTT
J gene: TRBJ2-7; D gene: NA; clone size: many; V gene: TRBV4-3; CDR3 protein: CASSQEAGGIYEQYF; CDR3 DNA: TGCGCCAGCAGCCAAGAGGCGGGTGGCATTTACGAGCAGTACTTC
J gene: TRBJ2-6; D gene: TRBD1; clone size: many; V gene: TRBV10-3; CDR3 protein: CAIIGTGVSGANVLTF; CDR3 DNA: TGTGCCATCATTGGGACAGGGGTCTCTGGGGCCAACGTCCTGACTTTC
J gene: TRBJ2-4; D gene: NA; clone size: NA; V gene: TRBV20-1; CDR3 protein: CSARTPDRNIQYF; CDR3 DNA: TGCAGTGCTAGGACCCCAGATCGGAACATTCAGTACTTC
J gene: TRBJ1-5; D gene: NA; clone size: few; V gene: TRBV19; CDR3 protein: CASSTRAGYSNQPQHF; CDR3 DNA: TGTGCCAGTAGTACTCGGGCAGGCTATAGCAATCAGCCCCAGCATTTT
J gene: TRBJ1-1; D gene: NA; clone size: many; V gene: TRBV30; CDR3 protein: CAWAPGTFEAFF; CDR3 DNA: TGTGCCTGGGCCCCGGGGACCTTTGAAGCTTTCTTT